The sequence of this TCR beta chain was determined in a study of Ad26.COV2.S vaccination and SARS-CoV-2 variants. The count of this clone is one. Using immunoSEQ multiplex PCR, the repertoire was profiled, and TCRdb retains in-frame clones only, with some absent. Of roughly 400,000 clones in the sample, about 90% were seen once. The CDR3 contains 14 residues. The germline gives CDR1 SGHRS, CDR2 YFSETQ. Trimming cost V 1 base and J 5 bases; bases outside gene matches: 5. Treatment here: around 19 received Ad26.COV2.S at low or high dose, single or two shots; about 5 received placebo; per-sample allocation not given. Samples analyzed were those drawn on day 63 after the first vaccine or placebo injection.

J is TRBJ2-7 and V is TRBV5-1; 8 positions agree with TRBD1. Material: peripheral blood, obtained in a trial of Ad26.COV2.S vaccine versus placebo. This clonotype was obtained from a person between 18 and 65 years old who received the Ad26.COV2.S COVID-19 vaccine or a placebo. CDR3 DNA sequence: TGCGCCAGCAGCTTGAGGACAGGGCGTGACGAGCAGTACTTC. Translation gives CASSLRTGRDEQYF.